The sequence of this T cell receptor beta chain was determined in a study of T-cell reconstitution after alpha-beta-depleted transplantation in children (dated by TCRdb to about 2016). With respect to the entire study: Using TCR repertoire profiling, the study followed T-cell immune reconstitution in a quantitative way in children after TCRalphabeta/CD19-depleted allogeneic hematopoietic cell transplantation.

The receptor library was made with PCR. The sequencing machine was an Illumina HiSeq 2500. TCR library preparation used molecular barcoding, with unique molecular identifiers applied to normalize quantification of the TCRbeta repertoire. TCRdb reworked the public reads: Q25 trimming with fastp, MiXCR clone assembly, productive beta chains retained. Duplicate CDR3 protein sequences are folded into a single record with the most common DNA and genes. This sample is represented by 250,000 to 350,000 distinct CDR3 sequences; over 20% of them were singletons. The ten most abundant clones make up 9.5% to 13% of the sample. About this clonotype itself: Its specific antigen is unknown. There are no base qualities to consult, and no much larger clone falls within one base.

General study outcomes and caveats: In some patients, the high TCRbeta diversity seen at day 60 was put down to recipient T cells and intrathymic progenitors that had survived conditioning. The apparently early alphabetaT-cell count recovery about two months after transplant was reportedly dependent on only several hundred rapidly expanded clones derived from non-depleted graft cells. Over the following months the frequencies of hyperexpanded clones went down, and after one year T-cell counts and TCRbeta diversity were mostly credited to newly produced T cells.

The CDR3 numbers 15 residues from cysteine through phenylalanine. Only CDR3 DNA remains: 45 bases, in frame from the first base. CDR1 and CDR2 are read off the germline V gene (reference sequence) as MNHEY and SMNVEV. The V end loses 3 bases and the J end loses 1 base, and a stretch of 10 bases separates them. The treatment or condition label on this specimen signifies: allogeneic hematopoietic cell transplantation with graft depleted of TCRalphabeta T cells and CD19 B cells. TCRalphabeta/CD19-depleted allogeneic hematopoietic cell grafts were given to the transplant recipients, all of whom were children.

The sequence was collected from a male patient younger than 18 who had a stem cell transplant for acute lymphoblastic leukemia, so the T cells may come from the graft donor. This sample comprised PBMCs, mostly from graft donor cells, obtained 180 days after TCRalphabeta/CD19-depleted stem cell transplant. The sequence joins TRBV27 to TRBJ2-1; TRBD2 could be the D gene, as 6 bases match. The CDR3 protein sequence reads: CASSFGRESYNEQFF. The nucleotides read TGTGCCAGCAGTTTCGGACGGGAGTCCTACAATGAGCAGTTCTTC.